This TCR beta chain emerged from a study of blood T cell repertoires in COVID-19. TCRdb keeps only in-frame clones here, not all; method: immunoSEQ multiplex PCR. Seen here are around 230,000 clones, more than 80% observed once, and the top ten hold around 3.5%. V was shortened by 4 bases and J by 2 bases, with 11 bases between the two germline ends. CDR3 length equals 14 residues. Germline loops: CDR1 SGHVS, CDR2 FQNEAQ. This clonotype originated in a woman in her 40s with acute COVID-19. The sequenced sample consisted of PBMCs or T cells enriched from blood (not recorded which). This sequence joins TRBV7-8 and TRBJ2-5, with D maybe TRBD1 (5 bases). The CDR3 reads CASSSKGLQETQYF. DNA of the CDR3: TGTGCCAGCAGCTCTAAGGGGTTGCAAGAGACCCAGTACTTC.